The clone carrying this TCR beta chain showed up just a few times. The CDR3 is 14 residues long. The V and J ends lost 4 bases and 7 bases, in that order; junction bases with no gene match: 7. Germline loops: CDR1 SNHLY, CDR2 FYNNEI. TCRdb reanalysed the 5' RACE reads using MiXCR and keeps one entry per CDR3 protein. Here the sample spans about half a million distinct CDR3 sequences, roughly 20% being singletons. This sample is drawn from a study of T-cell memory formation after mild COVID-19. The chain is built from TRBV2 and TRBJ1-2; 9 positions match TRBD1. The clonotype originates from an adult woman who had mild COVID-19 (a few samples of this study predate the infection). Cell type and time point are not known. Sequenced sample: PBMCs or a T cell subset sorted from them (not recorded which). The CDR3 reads CASSATGQGSGYTF. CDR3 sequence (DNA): TGTGCCAGCAGTGCGACTGGACAGGGGAGTGGCTACACCTTC.